This T cell receptor beta chain was sequenced during a study of T-cell reconstitution after alpha-beta-depleted transplantation in children. Germline loops: CDR1 DFQATT, CDR2 SNEGSKA (reference sequence). CDR3 size: 14 residues. Trimming removed 6 bases from V and 0 bases from J; junction bases left unmatched: 5. This clonotype has a count of ten or more. The library targeted TCRbeta and was prepared with unique molecular identifiers. TCRdb recomputed calls from the PCR reads with MiXCR, one row per CDR3 protein. The sample includes 200,000 to 250,000 distinct CDR3 sequences, roughly a tenth seen only once; the top ten take about 28%.

The sequence was obtained from a child younger than two with acute myeloid leukemia, due to receive a stem cell transplant. The chain joins TRBV20-1 to TRBJ2-1; 7 nucleotides line up with TRBD1. The sample in question was PBMCs, obtained before TCRalphabeta/CD19-depleted stem cell transplant. The CDR3 loop is CSAGQLSSYNEQFF. The CDR3 bases are TGCAGTGCGGGACAGTTAAGCTCCTACAATGAGCAGTTCTTC.